This TCR beta chain was captured by sequencing in a study of blood T cell repertoires in COVID-19. TCRdb keeps only in-frame clones here, not all; method: immunoSEQ multiplex PCR. The repertoire holds around 130,000 clones, less than 90% seen once, with 7% to 9.5% in the top ten. The CDR3 is 14 amino acids. Looked up from germline, CDR1 is PRHDT and CDR2 is FYEKMQ (reference sequence). J lost 5 bases, V lost 5 bases, and 6 bases had no gene match. This sequence joins TRBV13 and TRBJ1-5; 7 bases are shared with TRBD1. Specimen: peripheral blood. This clonotype originated in a man aged 30 to 45 with COVID-19, enrolled during active disease. CDR3 in DNA: TGTGCCAGCAGCGCAAGACAGGGTGATCAGCCCCAGCATTTT. Protein product: CASSARQGDQPQHF.